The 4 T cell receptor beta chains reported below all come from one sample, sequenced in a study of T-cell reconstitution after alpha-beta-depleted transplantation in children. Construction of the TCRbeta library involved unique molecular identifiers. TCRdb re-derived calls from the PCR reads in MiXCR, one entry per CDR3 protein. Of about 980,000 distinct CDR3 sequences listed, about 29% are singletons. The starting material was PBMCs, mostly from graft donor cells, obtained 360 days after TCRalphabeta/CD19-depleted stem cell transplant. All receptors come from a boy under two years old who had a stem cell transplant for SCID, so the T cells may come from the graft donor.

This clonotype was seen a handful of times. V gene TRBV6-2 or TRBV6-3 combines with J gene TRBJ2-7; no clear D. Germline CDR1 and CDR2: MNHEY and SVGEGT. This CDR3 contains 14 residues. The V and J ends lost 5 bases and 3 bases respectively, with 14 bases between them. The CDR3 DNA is TGTGCCAGCAGTCGAAGACCAGGTTTCTACGAGCAGTACTTC. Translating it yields CASSRRPGFYEQYF.

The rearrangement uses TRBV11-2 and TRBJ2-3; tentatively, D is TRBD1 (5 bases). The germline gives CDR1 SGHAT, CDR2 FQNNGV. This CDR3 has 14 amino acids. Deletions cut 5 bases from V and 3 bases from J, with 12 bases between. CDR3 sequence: CASSHWTKTDTQYF. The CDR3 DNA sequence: TGTGCCAGCAGCCACTGGACAAAGACAGATACGCAGTATTTT.

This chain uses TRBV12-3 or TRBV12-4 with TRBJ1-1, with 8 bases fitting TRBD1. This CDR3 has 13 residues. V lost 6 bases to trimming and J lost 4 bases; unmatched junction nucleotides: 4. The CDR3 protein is CASRDRAGTEAFF. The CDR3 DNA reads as TGTGCCAGCAGGGACAGGGCGGGCACTGAAGCTTTCTTT.

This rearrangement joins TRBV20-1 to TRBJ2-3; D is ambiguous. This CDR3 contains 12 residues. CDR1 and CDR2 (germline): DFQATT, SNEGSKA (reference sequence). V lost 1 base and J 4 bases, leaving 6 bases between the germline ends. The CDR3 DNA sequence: TGCAGTGCTAGAGTTTATCCAGATACGCAGTATTTT. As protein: CSARVYPDTQYF.